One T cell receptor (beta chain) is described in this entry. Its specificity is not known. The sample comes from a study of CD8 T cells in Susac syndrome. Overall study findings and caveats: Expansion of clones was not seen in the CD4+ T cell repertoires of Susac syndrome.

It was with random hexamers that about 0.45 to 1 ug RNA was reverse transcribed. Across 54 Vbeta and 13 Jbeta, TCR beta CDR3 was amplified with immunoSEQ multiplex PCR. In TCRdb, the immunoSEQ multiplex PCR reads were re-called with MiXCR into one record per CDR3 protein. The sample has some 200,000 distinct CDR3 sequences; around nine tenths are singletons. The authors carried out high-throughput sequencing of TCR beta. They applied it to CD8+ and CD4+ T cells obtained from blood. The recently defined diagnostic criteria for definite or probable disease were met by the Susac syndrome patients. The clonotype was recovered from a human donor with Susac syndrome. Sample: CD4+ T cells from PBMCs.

The CDR3: CASSVQGENTEAFF. Here the CDR3 DNA reads TGTGCCAGCAGTGTACAAGGAGAGAACACTGAAGCTTTCTTT. The gene calls are TRBV2 and TRBJ1-1; D not certain. With 4 bases removed from V and 1 base from J, the gap between germline ends came to 10 bases. Germline values: CDR1 SNHLY, CDR2 FYNNEI. The CDR3 contains 14 residues.